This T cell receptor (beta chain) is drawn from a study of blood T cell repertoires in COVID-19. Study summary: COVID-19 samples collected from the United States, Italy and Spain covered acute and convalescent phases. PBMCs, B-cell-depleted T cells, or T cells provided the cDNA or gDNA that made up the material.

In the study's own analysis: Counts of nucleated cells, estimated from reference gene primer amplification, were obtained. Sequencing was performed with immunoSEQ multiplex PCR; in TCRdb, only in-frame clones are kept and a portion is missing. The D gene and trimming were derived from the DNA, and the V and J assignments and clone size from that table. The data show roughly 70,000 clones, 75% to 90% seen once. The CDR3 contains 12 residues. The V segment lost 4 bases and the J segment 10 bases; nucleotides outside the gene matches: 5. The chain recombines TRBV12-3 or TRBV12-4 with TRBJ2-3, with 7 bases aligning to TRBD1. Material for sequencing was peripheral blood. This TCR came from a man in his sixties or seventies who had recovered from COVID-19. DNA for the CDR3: TGTGCCAGCAGTTCGGGACAGAACGCGCAGTATTTT. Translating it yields CASSSGQNAQYF.